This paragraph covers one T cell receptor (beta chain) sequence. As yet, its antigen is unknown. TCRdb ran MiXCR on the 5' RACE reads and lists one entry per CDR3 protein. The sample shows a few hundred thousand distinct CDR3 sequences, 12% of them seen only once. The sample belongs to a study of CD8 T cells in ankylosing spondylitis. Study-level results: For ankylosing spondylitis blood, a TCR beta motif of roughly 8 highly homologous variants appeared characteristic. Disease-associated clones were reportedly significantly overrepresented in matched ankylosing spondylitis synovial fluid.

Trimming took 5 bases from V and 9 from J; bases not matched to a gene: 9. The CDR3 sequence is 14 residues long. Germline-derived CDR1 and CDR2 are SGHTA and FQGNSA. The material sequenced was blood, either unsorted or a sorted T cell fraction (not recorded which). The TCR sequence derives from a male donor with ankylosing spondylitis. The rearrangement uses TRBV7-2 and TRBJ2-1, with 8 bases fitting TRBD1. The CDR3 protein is CASSQMTGVAEQFF. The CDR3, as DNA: TGTGCCAGCAGCCAGATGACAGGGGTTGCTGAGCAGTTCTTC.